This T cell receptor beta chain was documented in a study of post-analysis software for immune sequencing data. Study observations and caveats: With TRBV5-6, TRBV5-1 and TRBV20-1 included, about 5 TRBV segments were more frequent in patients than in controls. Batch-mates among the samples co-clustered strongly by F measure.

The germline CDR1 and CDR2 sequences are SGHRS and YFSETQ. This CDR3 is built from 15 residues. Unique molecular identifiers tagged the TCR beta cDNA libraries. TCRdb redid the calling of the PCR reads with MiXCR, one entry per CDR3 protein. Of over 700,000 distinct CDR3 sequences in the sample, roughly 29% are singletons; the top ten hold more than 0.45%. In its sample, this clonotype was seen many times. Its antigen is not known. The junction differs from germline at one of its ends, possibly a read error. The sequenced sample consisted of blood. The sequence derives from a girl aged 10 to 17 with multiple sclerosis. The J gene is TRBJ2-5, the V gene TRBV5-1, with 8 bases identical to TRBD1. The CDR3 DNA follows: TGTGCCAGCAGTTCCGGACAGGGTTTGGGAGAGACCCAGTACTTC. Protein: CASSSGQGLGETQYF.